This entry features one T cell receptor (beta chain) sequence. The antigen it binds to is not known. Per-base qualities were not stored, and no clone one base away is much larger. CDR1 and CDR2, per the germline V gene, are SGHRS and YFSETQ. Relative to germline, V is 0 bases shorter and J is 7 bases shorter, with 8 bases between their ends. Including the terminal cysteine and phenylalanine, the CDR3 comprises 13 residues. Just the 39-base CDR3 DNA is kept, in frame starting at base 1. During the collection period, no infections or other immune events were recorded for the healthy donors. Time-dependent variance in a beta-binomial model of T-cell clone differential abundance was calibrated using healthy-donor blood repertoires as a training cohort. The training cohort included around ten healthy donors, of whom 3 were female and 7 were male. An age range of about 29 to 65 years, with an average of about 45 years, was recorded for the donors. Whole blood, obtained from a commercial supplier, was collected from each healthy donor at three time points spaced around 13 days apart. For immunosequencing, genomic DNA was extracted from whole blood that had not been sorted.

TCRbeta CDR3 regions were profiled by bias-controlled multiplex PCR amplification of genomic DNA with the immunoSEQ Assay. The study's own analysis went as follows. The absolute abundance of each unique TCRbeta CDR3 region was quantified after sequences were collapsed and filtered. Differential abundance was assessed using a binomial (Fisher-equivalent) model and a beta-binomial model in which time-dependent variance fitted from healthy donors was added. Clones with fewer than 5 combined templates were excluded, and clones with Benjamini-Hochberg FDR below 0.01 were called differentially abundant. In the beta-binomial model, variance was expressed as a function of the total template count across the two samples, in the form v = (b*log(k)+a)^2. Here the immuneACCESS table is served through TCRdb, limited to in-frame sequences with V and J called. Missing clones are a known gap in these copies; in checked studies unresolved V genes cover under half, and the rest lacks a known reason. That table gives V, J and clone size, and the DNA gave D and trimming. The sample contains around 90,000 clones, 88% of them found a single time. Jointly, the top ten make up 4% of the sample.

The data belong to a study of identifying expanded T cells in peripheral blood (dated by TCRdb to about 2019). Describing the broader study: Four technical replicates, made by sequencing separate aliquots from the same pool of genomic DNA, were compared pairwise.

Study-wide conclusions, independent of this receptor: Roughly 1.2 differentially abundant clones were flagged by the binomial model between technical replicates, whereas about 15 and 18 were flagged over roughly two weeks and four weeks, respectively. The authors expected biological variance in healthy repertoires might increase further over much longer intervals such as months to years. Variance in clone template counts between approximately 2-week samples significantly increased with total template count across all healthy donors. The beta-binomial model significantly reduced the number of clones called differentially abundant and the false-positive rate across all healthy-donor time intervals.

The TCR sequence derives from a person between 18 and 75 years old in good health. In this chain, TRBV5-1 is recombined with TRBJ1-5, with the D gene not confidently named. The source material was blood. The CDR3 sequence is CASSLAVGQPQHF. The bases are TGCGCCAGCAGCTTGGCCGTCGGGCAGCCCCAGCATTTT.